This T cell receptor (beta chain) was sequenced during a study of OX40 agonist ivuxolimab in advanced cancers. The study in broad terms: Ivuxolimab was a fully human IgG2 agonistic monoclonal antibody targeting the costimulatory receptor OX40 (CD134). Intravenous ivuxolimab was administered to patients every 2 weeks at six dose levels: 0.01, 0.1, 0.3, 1.5, 3 and 10 mg/kg. Among the approximately 50 dose-escalation patients, some 20 had hepatocellular carcinoma, some 15 melanoma, 9 renal cell carcinoma and 9 head and neck cancer. A male proportion of approximately 83% and a mean age of 60 years, ranging from roughly 23 to 85, were recorded for the dose-escalation cohort. Prior anti-PD-1, anti-PD-L1 or anti-CTLA-4 therapy was permitted, and approximately 39% of dose-escalation patients had received checkpoint inhibitors. Partial responses occurred in three dose-escalation patients, of whom one had hepatocellular carcinoma and two had cutaneous melanoma. Peripheral TCRbeta sequencing was intended to test whether TCR sequence diversity was altered and clonal T-cell expansion was caused by ivuxolimab. The paper covers the monotherapy dose-escalation part of the phase I ivuxolimab trial, which included N of about 50 patients.

In the case of this clone: Its antigen is unknown. Per-base quality was not reported, and no clone a single base away is much larger than it.

Patients with a history of autoimmune disease or receiving systemic immunosuppression were excluded from the trial. Peripheral blood for TCR sequencing was collected from all dose cohorts at baseline, on cycle 4 day 1, and on cycle 7 day 1. Samples came from an open-label, multicenter, first-in-human phase I dose-escalation trial of ivuxolimab. Adults with locally advanced or metastatic melanoma, renal cell, hepatocellular, or head and neck squamous cell carcinoma were enrolled in the trial. Before TCR sequencing, CD4+ and CD8+ T cells were separately sorted from peripheral blood. To sequence the TCRbeta CDR3 region, genomic DNA was isolated from the sorted cells. The immunoSEQ Assay was used to sequence the TCRbeta CDR3 regions. TCRdb retrieved this table from immuneACCESS and kept in-frame rearrangements only. Not all clones are present; in checked studies, unresolved V genes account for under half, and no reason is known for the remainder. The sample table records about 58,000 clones; around 84% of these occur just once. The ten top clones hold around 0.91% of the sample.

Beyond this particular receptor, the publication reports: Antigen specificity was not determined for the clonally expanded peripheral T cells. On average, CD8+ T cells showed more expanded clones than CD4+ T cells after ivuxolimab. Low levels of normalized T-cell clonal expansion were also shown by some nonresponding patients. In partial responders in the 0.1-3.0 mg/kg groups, normalized peripheral clonal expansion was found to be among the lowest, especially among CD8+ T cells. At doses from 0.1 to 3.0 mg/kg, clonal expansion was seen in both CD4+ and CD8+ blood T cells between baseline and week 6.

Spanning cysteine to phenylalanine, the CDR3 consists of 13 amino acids. Left in the record is the CDR3 DNA by itself, 39 bases read in frame from the first base. Via the germline V gene (reference sequence), CDR1 is SEHNR and CDR2 FQNEAQ. At the junction V is shortened by 4 bases and J by 13 bases, with 14 bases in between. Specimen: CD4+ or CD8+ T cells sorted from blood, collected in a trial of the OX40 agonist ivuxolimab. This TCR was sampled from an adult with an advanced solid tumor such as melanoma, head and neck, liver or kidney cancer. This sequence uses TRBV7-9 and TRBJ1-6; the D gene cannot be resolved reliably. The bases are TGTGCCAGCAGCTCAAACTTGGAACTTCCCCTCCACTTT. Its protein is CASSSNLELPLHF.